Listed below are T cell receptor beta chains from one sample, sequenced in a study of CD4 and CD8 cells across lung adenocarcinoma regions. TCRdb re-analysed the PCR reads in MiXCR, keeping a single row per CDR3 protein. The table has under 8,500 distinct CDR3 sequences, 51% seen once; the top ten hold roughly 30%. Sequences were obtained from CD4+ T cells from the center of a lung tumor. The receptors come from a female donor with lung adenocarcinoma. The CD4 and CD8 labels of this study may be unreliable. CDR3s leave out the opening cysteine and the closing phenylalanine or tryptophan. The listing skips clone size in some rows; elsewhere it reads once, few, many or a size class.

CDR3aa: ASRDGRGHPSYNEQF
abundance: NA
v_gene: TRBV6-1
j_gene: TRBJ2-1

CDR3aa: ASIGGRYSYEQF
abundance: few
v_gene: TRBV6-1
j_gene: TRBJ2-1

CDR3aa: ASSSTGVGQETQY
abundance: NA
v_gene: TRBV6-1
j_gene: NA

CDR3aa: ASSAGLGSYNEQF
abundance: few
v_gene: TRBV11-3
j_gene: TRBJ2-1

CDR3aa: ASSPGLAVNTGELF
abundance: few
v_gene: TRBV6-1
j_gene: TRBJ2-2

CDR3aa: ASSESLAGENNEQF
abundance: NA
v_gene: TRBV10-1
j_gene: TRBJ2-1

CDR3aa: ASSLGSGRYSTDTQY
abundance: few
v_gene: TRBV11-3
j_gene: TRBJ2-3

CDR3aa: ATGLGATDTQY
abundance: few
v_gene: TRBV10-1
j_gene: TRBJ2-3

CDR3aa: ASSYSTGQPQH
abundance: many
v_gene: TRBV6-5
j_gene: TRBJ1-5

CDR3aa: ASSQEGVSEQY
abundance: NA
v_gene: TRBV3-1
j_gene: NA

CDR3aa: ASSVISEQF
abundance: medium-sized
v_gene: TRBV7-2
j_gene: TRBJ2-1

CDR3aa: ASSEAVGTGEQY
abundance: NA
v_gene: TRBV6-1
j_gene: TRBJ2-3

CDR3aa: ASSWGGSAKNTQY
abundance: NA
v_gene: TRBV6-5
j_gene: TRBJ2-3

CDR3aa: ACHRGNIRY
abundance: NA
v_gene: TRBV30
j_gene: TRBJ2-5

CDR3aa: ASRKQVSYEQY
abundance: NA
v_gene: TRBV6-1
j_gene: TRBJ2-7

CDR3aa: ASSKTGGLSYNEQY
abundance: NA
v_gene: TRBV6-1
j_gene: TRBJ2-3

CDR3aa: ASSVSGGKDTQY
abundance: NA
v_gene: TRBV6-1
j_gene: TRBJ2-5

CDR3aa: ASSGGTSGTQY
abundance: few
v_gene: TRBV6-1
j_gene: TRBJ2-5

CDR3aa: ATERRGTDTQY
abundance: few
v_gene: TRBV10-1
j_gene: TRBJ2-3

CDR3aa: ASSPQEGSDEQF
abundance: few
v_gene: TRBV7-8
j_gene: TRBJ2-1

CDR3aa: ATELPGTDEQY
abundance: NA
v_gene: TRBV10-1
j_gene: TRBJ2-3

CDR3aa: ASSKTGGLTSGEQF
abundance: once
v_gene: TRBV6-1
j_gene: TRBJ2-1

CDR3aa: ASSPVAGTGYNEQF
abundance: few
v_gene: TRBV11-2
j_gene: TRBJ2-1

CDR3aa: ASSVAQEVYNEQF
abundance: NA
v_gene: TRBV10-2
j_gene: TRBJ2-1

CDR3aa: ASSFGGETQY
abundance: large
v_gene: TRBV27
j_gene: TRBJ2-5

CDR3aa: ASSPLGLEHYNEQF
abundance: NA
v_gene: TRBV6-1
j_gene: TRBJ2-1

CDR3aa: ASSLSAFGANVLT
abundance: NA
v_gene: TRBV27
j_gene: TRBJ2-6

CDR3aa: ASSYSQGDNEQF
abundance: NA
v_gene: TRBV6-5
j_gene: TRBJ2-1

CDR3aa: ASSAFGLASTDTQY
abundance: NA
v_gene: TRBV6-1
j_gene: TRBJ2-3

CDR3aa: ASSGGLAGSGEQF
abundance: NA
v_gene: TRBV11-2
j_gene: TRBJ2-1